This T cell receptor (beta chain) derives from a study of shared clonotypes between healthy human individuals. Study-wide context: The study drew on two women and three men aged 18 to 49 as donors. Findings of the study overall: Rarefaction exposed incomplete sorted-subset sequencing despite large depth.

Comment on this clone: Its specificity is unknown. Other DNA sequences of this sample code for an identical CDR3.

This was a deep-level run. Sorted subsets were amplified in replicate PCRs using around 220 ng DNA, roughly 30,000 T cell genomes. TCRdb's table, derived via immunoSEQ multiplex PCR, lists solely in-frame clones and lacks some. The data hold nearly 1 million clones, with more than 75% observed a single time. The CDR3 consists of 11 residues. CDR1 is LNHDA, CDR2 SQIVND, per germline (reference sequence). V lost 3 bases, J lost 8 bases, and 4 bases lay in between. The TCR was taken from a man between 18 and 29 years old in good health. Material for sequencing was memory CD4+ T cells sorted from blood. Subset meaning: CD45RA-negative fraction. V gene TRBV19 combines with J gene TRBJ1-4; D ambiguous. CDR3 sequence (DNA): TGTGCCAGTAGTATCACCGAAAAACTGTTTTTT. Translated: CASSITEKLFF.